Given below is one TCR beta chain in context. Between the trimmed V and J ends, which lost 3 bases and 9 bases, there was a span of 9 bases. The CDR3 sequence is 12 residues long. The germline CDR1 and CDR2 sequences are LNHDA and SQIVND (reference sequence). These data are taken from a study of blood T cell repertoires in COVID-19. Turning to the study itself: T cells, B-cell-depleted T cells, or PBMCs supplied cDNA or gDNA.

Original data processing: Amplified reference gene primers provided the basis for estimating nucleated cell counts. TCRdb's copy holds only in-frame clones and misses some; the assay was immunoSEQ multiplex PCR. The D gene and trimming were derived from the DNA, and the V and J assignments and clone size from that table. The sample includes about 210,000 clones, roughly four fifths of them seen just once. V gene TRBV19 combines with J gene TRBJ2-1; maybe TRBD2 (5 bases). This TCR was sampled from a woman between 50 and 59 years old with active or convalescent COVID-19. The sequenced material came from peripheral blood. CDR3 nucleotide sequence: TGTGCCAGTAGTATGAATGAGGGTGAGCAGTTCTTC. Its translation: CASSMNEGEQFF.